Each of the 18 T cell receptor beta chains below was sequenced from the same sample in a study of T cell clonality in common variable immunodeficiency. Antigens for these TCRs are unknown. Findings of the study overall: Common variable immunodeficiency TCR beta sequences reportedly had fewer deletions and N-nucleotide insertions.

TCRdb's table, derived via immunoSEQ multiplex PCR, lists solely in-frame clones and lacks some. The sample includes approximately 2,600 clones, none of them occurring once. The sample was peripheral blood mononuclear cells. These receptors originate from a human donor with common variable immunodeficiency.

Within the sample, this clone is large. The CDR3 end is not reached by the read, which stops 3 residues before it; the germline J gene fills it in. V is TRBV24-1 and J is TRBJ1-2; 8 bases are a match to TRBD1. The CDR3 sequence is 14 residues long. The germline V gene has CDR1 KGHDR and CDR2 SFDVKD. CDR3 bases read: TGTGCCACCAGGGAAGCACAGGGGGTTGACGGC. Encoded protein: CATREAQGVDG. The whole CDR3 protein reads CATREAQGVDGYTF.

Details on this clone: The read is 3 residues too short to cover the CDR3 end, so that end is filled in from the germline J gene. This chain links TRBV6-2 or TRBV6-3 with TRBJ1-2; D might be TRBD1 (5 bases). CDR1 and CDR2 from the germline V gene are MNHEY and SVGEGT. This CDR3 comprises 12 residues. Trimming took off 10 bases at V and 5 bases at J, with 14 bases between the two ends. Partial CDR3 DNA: TGTGCCACCAGGGACTCCGCTTATGGC. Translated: CATRDSAYG. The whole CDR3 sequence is CATRDSAYGYTF.

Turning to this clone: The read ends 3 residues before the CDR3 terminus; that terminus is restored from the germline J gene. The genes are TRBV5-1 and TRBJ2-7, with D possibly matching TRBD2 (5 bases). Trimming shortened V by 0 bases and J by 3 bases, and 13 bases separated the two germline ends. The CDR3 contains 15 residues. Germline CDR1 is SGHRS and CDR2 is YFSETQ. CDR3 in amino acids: CASSLGVTGFYEQYF. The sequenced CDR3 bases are TGCGCCAGCAGCTTGGGGGTCACGGGGTTCTACGAG.

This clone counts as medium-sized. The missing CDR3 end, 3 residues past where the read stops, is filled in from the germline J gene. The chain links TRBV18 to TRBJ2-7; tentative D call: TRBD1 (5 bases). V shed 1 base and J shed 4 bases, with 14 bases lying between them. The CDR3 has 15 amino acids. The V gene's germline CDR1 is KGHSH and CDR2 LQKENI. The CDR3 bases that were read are TGTGCCAGCTCACCACAGGCAGGGCCCAAATACGAG. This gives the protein CASSPQAGPKYE. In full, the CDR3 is CASSPQAGPKYEQYF. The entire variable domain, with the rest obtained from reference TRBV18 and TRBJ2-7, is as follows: NAGVMQNPRHLVRRRGQEARLRCSPMKGHSHVYWYRQLPEEGLKFMVYLQKENIIDESGMPKERFSAEFPKEGPSILRIQQVVRGDSAAYFCASSPQAGPKYEQYFGPGTRLTVT.

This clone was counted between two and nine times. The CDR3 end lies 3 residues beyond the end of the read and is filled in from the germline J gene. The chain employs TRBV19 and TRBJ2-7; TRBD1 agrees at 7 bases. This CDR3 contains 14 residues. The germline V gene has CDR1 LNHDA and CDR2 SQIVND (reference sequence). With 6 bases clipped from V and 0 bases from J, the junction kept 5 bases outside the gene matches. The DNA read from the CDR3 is TGTGCCAGTAGCTGGACAGGCCACTCCTACGAG. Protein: CASSWTGHSYE. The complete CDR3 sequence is CASSWTGHSYEQYF.

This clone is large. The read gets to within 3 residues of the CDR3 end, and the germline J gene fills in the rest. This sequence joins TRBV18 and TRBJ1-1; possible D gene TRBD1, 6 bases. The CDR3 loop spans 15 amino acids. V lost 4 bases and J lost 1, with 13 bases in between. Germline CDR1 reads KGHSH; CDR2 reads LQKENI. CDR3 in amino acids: CASSRGQQKNTEAFF. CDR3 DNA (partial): TGTGCCAGCTCACGAGGACAGCAAAAGAACACTGAA.

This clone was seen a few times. The covered CDR3 bases are TGTGCCAGCAGCTCCGGACTAATCAATGAG. The encoded protein is CASSSGLINE. The entire CDR3 is CASSSGLINEQFF. The V and J genes are TRBV7-2 and TRBJ2-1; possibly TRBD2 for D (6 bases). The read ends 3 residues before the CDR3 terminus; that terminus is restored from the germline J gene. CDR3 length equals 13 residues. The germline V and J ends were trimmed by 4 bases and 6 bases, with 10 bases remaining between them. Germline lookup yields CDR1 SGHTA and CDR2 FQGNSA. The whole variable domain, remainder taken from reference TRBV7-2 and TRBJ2-1, is GAGVSQSPSNKVTEKGKDVELRCDPISGHTALYWYRQSLGQGLEFLIYFQGNSAPDKSGLPSDRFSAERTGGSVSTLTIQRTQQEDSAVYLCASSSGLINEQFFGPGTRLTVL.

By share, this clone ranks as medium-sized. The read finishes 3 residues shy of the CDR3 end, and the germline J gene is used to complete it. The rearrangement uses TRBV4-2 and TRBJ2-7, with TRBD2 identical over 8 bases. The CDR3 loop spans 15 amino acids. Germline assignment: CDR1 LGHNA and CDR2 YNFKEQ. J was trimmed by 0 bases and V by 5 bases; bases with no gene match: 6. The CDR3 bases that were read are TGTGCCAGCAGCATTAGACTAGCGAGCTCCTACGAG. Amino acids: CASSIRLASSYE. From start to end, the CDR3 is CASSIRLASSYEQYF.

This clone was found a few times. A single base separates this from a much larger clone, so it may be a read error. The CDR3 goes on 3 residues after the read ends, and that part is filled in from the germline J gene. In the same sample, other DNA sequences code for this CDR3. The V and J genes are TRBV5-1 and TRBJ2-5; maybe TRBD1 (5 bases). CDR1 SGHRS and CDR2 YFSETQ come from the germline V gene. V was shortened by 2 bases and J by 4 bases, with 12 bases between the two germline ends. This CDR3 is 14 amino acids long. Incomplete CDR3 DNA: TGCGCCAGCAGCTTATCAGGGCTGGGAGAGACC. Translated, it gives CASSLSGLGET. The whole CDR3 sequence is CASSLSGLGETQYF.

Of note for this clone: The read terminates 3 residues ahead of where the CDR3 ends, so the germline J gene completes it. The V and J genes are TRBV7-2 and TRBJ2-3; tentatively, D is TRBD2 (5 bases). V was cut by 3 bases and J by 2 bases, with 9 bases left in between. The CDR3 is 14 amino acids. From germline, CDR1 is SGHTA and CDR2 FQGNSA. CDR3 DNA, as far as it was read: TGTGCCAGCAGCTTCGGACTTTACACAGATACG. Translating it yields CASSFGLYTDT. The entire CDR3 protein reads CASSFGLYTDTQYF.

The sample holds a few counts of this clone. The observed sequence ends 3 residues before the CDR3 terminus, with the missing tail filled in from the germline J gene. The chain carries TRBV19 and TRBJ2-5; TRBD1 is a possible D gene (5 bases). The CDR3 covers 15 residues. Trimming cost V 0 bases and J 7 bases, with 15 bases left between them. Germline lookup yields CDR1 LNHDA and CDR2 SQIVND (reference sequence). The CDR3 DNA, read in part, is TGTGCCAGTAGTATAGATTTCTCGCAGGGTGGGACC. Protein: CASSIDFSQGGT. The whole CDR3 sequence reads CASSIDFSQGGTQYF.

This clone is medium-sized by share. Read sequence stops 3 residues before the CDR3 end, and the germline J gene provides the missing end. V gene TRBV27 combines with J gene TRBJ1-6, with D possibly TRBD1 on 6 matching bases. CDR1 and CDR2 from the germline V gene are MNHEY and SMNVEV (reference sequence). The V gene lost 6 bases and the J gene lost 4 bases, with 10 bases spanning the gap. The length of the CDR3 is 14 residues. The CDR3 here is CASSFGQYNSPLHF. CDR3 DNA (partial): TGTGCCAGCAGCTTTGGACAGTATAATTCACCC.

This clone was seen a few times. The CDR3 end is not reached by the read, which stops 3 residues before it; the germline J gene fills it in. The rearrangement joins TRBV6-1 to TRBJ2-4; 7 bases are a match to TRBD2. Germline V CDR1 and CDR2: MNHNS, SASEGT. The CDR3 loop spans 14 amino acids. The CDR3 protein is CASSAPGTIEIQYF. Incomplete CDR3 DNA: TGTGCCAGCAGTGCTCCGGGGACTATCGAAATT.

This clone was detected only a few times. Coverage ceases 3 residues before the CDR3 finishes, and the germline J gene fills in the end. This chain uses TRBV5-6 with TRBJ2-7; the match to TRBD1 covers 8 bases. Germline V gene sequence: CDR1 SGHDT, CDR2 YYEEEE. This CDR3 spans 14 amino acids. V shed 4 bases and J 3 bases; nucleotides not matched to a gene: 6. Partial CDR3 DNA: TGTGCCAGCAGCGGACAGGACAGGGTCTACGAG. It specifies CASSGQDRVYE. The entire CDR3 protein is CASSGQDRVYEQYF.

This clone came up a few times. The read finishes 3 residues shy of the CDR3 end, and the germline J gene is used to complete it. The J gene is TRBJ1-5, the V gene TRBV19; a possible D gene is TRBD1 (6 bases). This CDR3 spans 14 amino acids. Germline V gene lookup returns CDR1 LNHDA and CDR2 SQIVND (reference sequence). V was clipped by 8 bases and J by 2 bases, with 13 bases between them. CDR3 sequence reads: CASRAGVGNQPQHF. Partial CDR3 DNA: TGTGCCAGTCGTGCAGGGGTTGGCAATCAGCCC. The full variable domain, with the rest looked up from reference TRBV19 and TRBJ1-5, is DGGITQSPKYLFRKEGQNVTLSCEQNLNHDAMYWYRQDPGQGLRLIYYSQIVNDFQKGDIAEGYSVSREKKESFPLTVTSAQKNPTAFYLCASRAGVGNQPQHFGDGTRLSIL.

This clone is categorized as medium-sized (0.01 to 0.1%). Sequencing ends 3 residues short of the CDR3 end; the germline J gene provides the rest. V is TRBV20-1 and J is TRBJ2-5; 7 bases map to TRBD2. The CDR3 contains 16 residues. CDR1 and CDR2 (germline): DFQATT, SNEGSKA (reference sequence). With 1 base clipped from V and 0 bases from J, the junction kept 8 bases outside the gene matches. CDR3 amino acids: CSARGAGLLYQETQYF. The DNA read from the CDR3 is TGCAGTGCTAGAGGGGCGGGACTACTGTACCAAGAGACC.

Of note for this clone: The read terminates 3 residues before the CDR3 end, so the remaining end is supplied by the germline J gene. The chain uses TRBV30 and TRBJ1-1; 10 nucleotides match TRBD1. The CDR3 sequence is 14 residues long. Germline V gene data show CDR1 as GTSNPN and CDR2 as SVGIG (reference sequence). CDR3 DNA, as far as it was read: TGTGCCTGGAGTCTTAGAGACAGGGGGCGCGCG. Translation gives CAWSLRDRGRA. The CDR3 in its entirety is CAWSLRDRGRAAFF.

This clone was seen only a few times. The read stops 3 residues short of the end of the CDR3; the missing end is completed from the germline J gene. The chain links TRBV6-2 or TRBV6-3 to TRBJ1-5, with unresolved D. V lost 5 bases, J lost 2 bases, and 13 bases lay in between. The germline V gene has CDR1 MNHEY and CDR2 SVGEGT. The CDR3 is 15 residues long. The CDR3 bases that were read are TGTGCCAGCAGTCCAGGTGGGTTGGGCAATCAGCCC. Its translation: CASSPGGLGNQP. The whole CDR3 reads CASSPGGLGNQPQHF.